The rows below give T cell receptor beta chains drawn from one sample of a study of T cells after yellow fever vaccination. One entry per CDR3 protein results from TCRdb running MiXCR on the 5' RACE reads. The sample consists of around 530,000 distinct CDR3 sequences, about a sixth of them appearing once. Sequencing used PBMCs, obtained 4 to 5 days after the first yellow fever vaccination. The origin of the receptors is a man younger than 30 who received the YFV17D yellow fever vaccine. CDR3s include the opening cysteine and the closing phenylalanine or tryptophan. The D gene is left open where the match is weak. Size values are once, few and many counts, or a class for expanded clones, and some rows have none.

D gene	V gene	J gene	clone size	CDR3 protein	CDR3 DNA
.	TRBV24-1	TRBJ2-1	.	CATSDYGTPHHNEQFF	TGTGCCACCAGTGATTACGGGACTCCCCACCACAATGAGCAGTTCTTC
.	TRBV12-3/TRBV12-4	TRBJ1-5	few	CASSPTESNQPQHF	TGTGCCAGCAGCCCGACAGAGAGCAATCAGCCCCAGCATTTT
.	TRBV7-3	TRBJ2-3	.	CASSLKLAGGTDTQYF	TGTGCCAGCAGCTTAAAGTTGGCAGGGGGCACAGATACGCAGTATTTT
TRBD2	TRBV14	TRBJ2-2	few	CASSQAGTRAGELFF	TGTGCCAGCAGCCAAGCTGGGACTAGGGCCGGGGAGCTGTTTTTT
TRBD2	TRBV4-2	TRBJ2-5	.	CASSQLAGGLGETQYF	TGTGCCAGCAGCCAATTAGCGGGGGGATTAGGAGAGACCCAGTACTTC
.	TRBV5-6	TRBJ1-1	.	CASSSSAGFSIAFF	TGTGCCAGCAGCTCATCTGCAGGGTTTTCGATAGCTTTCTTT
.	TRBV7-9	TRBJ2-1	.	CASSFDYGDEQFF	TGTGCCAGCAGCTTCGACTACGGCGATGAGCAGTTCTTC
.	TRBV15	TRBJ1-2	.	CATSRRGQPRNYGYTF	TGTGCCACCAGCAGAAGAGGACAGCCCAGGAACTATGGCTACACCTTC
.	TRBV13	TRBJ1-1	.	CASRPGSNTEAFF	TGTGCCAGCAGGCCAGGGTCGAACACTGAAGCTTTCTTT
.	TRBV7-2	TRBJ2-3	.	CASSPGHPSDTQYF	TGTGCCAGCAGCCCCGGACATCCATCAGATACGCAGTATTTT
TRBD1	TRBV10-3	TRBJ2-5	.	CAIRDRYQETQYF	TGTGCCATCAGGGACAGGTACCAAGAGACCCAGTACTTC
.	TRBV5-1	TRBJ2-7	.	CASSPGGVHEQYF	TGCGCCAGCAGCCCCGGCGGGGTTCACGAGCAGTACTTC
TRBD1	TRBV14	TRBJ2-3	.	CASSLLLPGQATDTQYF	TGTGCCAGCAGCCTTCTTCTCCCGGGACAGGCAACAGATACGCAGTATTTT
.	TRBV20-1	TRBJ2-2	.	CSVPTGYTGELFF	TGCAGTGTCCCAACAGGGTACACCGGGGAGCTGTTTTTT
.	TRBV7-9	TRBJ1-2	.	CASSPGRADYGYTF	TGTGCCAGCAGCCCAGGACGGGCGGACTATGGCTACACCTTC
.	TRBV27	TRBJ1-5	few	CASSFSGHYQPQHF	TGTGCCAGCAGTTTTTCAGGGCACTATCAGCCCCAGCATTTT
TRBD1	TRBV5-1	TRBJ2-1	many	CASSVNRGSYNEQFF	TGCGCCAGCAGCGTGAACAGGGGCTCCTACAATGAGCAGTTCTTC
TRBD1	TRBV28	TRBJ2-3	few	CASSLAAWTGGRTDTQYF	TGTGCCAGCAGTTTAGCGGCCTGGACAGGGGGCCGGACAGATACGCAGTATTTT
.	TRBV20-1	TRBJ1-6	.	CSARPAGGDSPLHF	TGCAGTGCTAGACCTGCGGGGGGGGATTCACCCCTCCACTTT
.	TRBV11-2	TRBJ2-3	.	CASATRDTQYF	TGTGCAAGCGCCACACGGGATACGCAGTATTTT
.	TRBV7-2	TRBJ2-1	.	CASSLGGFTRNEQFF	TGTGCCAGCAGCTTAGGAGGGTTTACCCGAAATGAGCAGTTCTTC
.	TRBV19	TRBJ1-1	.	CASSIQGGNTEAFF	TGTGCCAGTAGTATACAGGGTGGGAACACTGAAGCTTTCTTT
TRBD1	TRBV9	TRBJ1-2	many	CASSKTGGSYGYTF	TGTGCCAGCAGCAAGACAGGGGGCAGCTATGGCTACACCTTC
.	TRBV20-1	TRBJ1-5	few	CSAQSGDQPQHF	TGCAGTGCTCAGAGTGGGGATCAGCCCCAGCATTTT
.	TRBV28	TRBJ2-1	.	CAIARGGYEQFF	TGTGCCATCGCGAGGGGGGGTTATGAGCAGTTCTTC
.	TRBV7-9	TRBJ2-5	few	CASSHRFRDPETQYF	TGTGCCAGCAGCCACCGTTTTAGGGACCCGGAGACCCAGTACTTC
.	TRBV5-1	TRBJ2-2	.	CASSFSSPGGTGELFF	TGCGCCAGCAGCTTTTCCTCCCCTGGAGGCACCGGGGAGCTGTTTTTT